Included here is one TCR beta chain sequence, with context. Measured with immunoSEQ multiplex PCR; TCRdb has only the in-frame clones, and not every one. The sample carries roughly 130,000 clones, roughly 90% recorded once. The data were taken from a study of blood T cell repertoires in COVID-19. The V end was cut by 4 bases, the J end by 4 bases, with 10 bases between. The germline CDR1 and CDR2 sequences are LNHDA and SQIVND (reference sequence). This CDR3 has 14 residues. The TCR originated in a man aged 50-60 years with active COVID-19. The source material was peripheral blood. This chain links TRBV19 with TRBJ2-2; D might be TRBD2 (5 bases). The chain's CDR3 is CASSNRGVTGELFF. The CDR3 DNA reads as TGTGCCAGTAGTAATCGGGGAGTCACCGGGGAGCTGTTTTTT.